This note documents a single T cell receptor beta chain sequence. This record comes from a study of shared clonotypes between healthy human individuals. Study as a whole: A couple of women and a few men aged 18 to 49 served as donors.

Running of the assay took place at deep level. Clones were read by immunoSEQ multiplex PCR, and TCRdb kept only the in-frame ones, dropping some. The table shows over 1.4 million clones, with more than 95% occurring only once. The ends were cut back, 6 bases at V and 9 bases at J, with 21 bases in the middle. This CDR3 is built from 14 residues. The germline CDR1 and CDR2 sequences are LNHDA and SQIVND (reference sequence). The chain links TRBV19 to TRBJ2-7; D might be TRBD1 (6 bases). Sequenced sample: naive CD4+ T cells sorted from blood. Subset noted: CD45RA+ positively selected. This clonotype was obtained from a man aged 25-40 years in good health. The CDR3 is CASRPQGGSDGQYF. CDR3 DNA: TGTGCCAGTAGACCACAGGGTGGAAGCGACGGGCAGTACTTC.